This entry lists 18 T cell receptor beta chains sequenced from one sample in a study of blood T cell repertoires in COVID-19. Assay: immunoSEQ multiplex PCR; the TCRdb copy retains only in-frame clones and omits some. The table lists more than 250,000 clones, around 83% of them singletons, with around 3.6% in the top ten. Sequences were obtained from peripheral blood. These receptor sequences come from a man aged 18 to 30 with active or convalescent COVID-19.

The chain links TRBV6-1 to TRBJ1-1; no definite D call. Between the trimmed V and J ends, which lost 0 bases and 1 base, there was a span of 12 bases. Germline CDR1 is MNHNS and CDR2 is SASEGT. The CDR3 is 16 amino acids. The CDR3 loop reads CASSEARLAQNTEAFF. DNA of the CDR3: TGTGCCAGCAGTGAAGCGCGACTAGCCCAGAACACTGAAGCTTTCTTT.

This chain joins TRBV18 and TRBJ2-7, with unresolved D. The germline V and J ends were trimmed by 3 bases and 5 bases, with 14 bases remaining between them. The CDR3 has 14 amino acids. Germline V lookup: CDR1 KGHSH, CDR2 LQKENI. The CDR3 sequence is CASSPRPTVDEQYF. Written as DNA, the CDR3 is TGTGCCAGCTCACCGCGGCCCACCGTGGACGAGCAGTACTTC.

The chain has TRBV6-5 and TRBJ2-3; 8 nucleotides line up with TRBD2. V trimming: 7 bases; J trimming: 8 bases; junction bases outside the gene matches: 11. The germline gives CDR1 MNHEY, CDR2 SVGAGI. The CDR3 extends over 14 amino acids. The CDR3 loop reads CASTPAFTSGTQYF. CDR3 coding DNA: TGTGCCAGCACTCCCGCGTTCACTAGCGGTACGCAGTATTTT.

The genes are TRBV12-3 or TRBV12-4 and TRBJ2-7; no reliable D call. This CDR3 spans 12 amino acids. V was clipped by 2 bases and J by 3 bases, with 5 bases between them. This chain's CDR3 is CASSLRDYEQYF. The CDR3 nucleotides are TGTGCCAGCAGTTTAAGAGACTACGAGCAGTACTTC.

This clone was seen just once. The V and J genes are TRBV30 and TRBJ2-3; 7 nucleotides align to TRBD2. This CDR3 has 16 amino acids. Germline V gene sequence: CDR1 GTSNPN, CDR2 SVGIG (reference sequence). V trimming: 3 bases; J trimming: 6 bases; junction bases outside the gene matches: 15. The CDR3 DNA follows: TGTGCCTGGAGGAGCGCCTTCGCGGGGGTCACGGATACGCAGTATTTT. Its translation: CAWRSAFAGVTDTQYF.

This chain uses TRBV11-2 with TRBJ2-5; D is unresolved. The CDR3 is made up of 12 amino acids. V dropped 8 bases and J dropped 5 bases, with 12 bases sitting between them. The germline gives CDR1 SGHAT, CDR2 FQNNGV. CDR3 sequence: CASSQARETQYF. The CDR3 DNA is TGTGCCAGCTCCCAGGCTCGCGAGACCCAGTACTTC.

This sequence joins TRBV7-2 and TRBJ1-4, with unresolved D. CDR3 size: 14 residues. The V end was cut by 5 bases, the J end by 8 bases, with 15 bases between. Germline lookup yields CDR1 SGHTA and CDR2 FQGNSA. CDR3 loop: CASSPQLSAEKLFF. DNA of the CDR3: TGTGCCAGCAGCCCACAGCTTTCCGCAGAAAAACTGTTTTTT.

The chain has TRBV7-9 and TRBJ2-7; TRBD1 aligns across 7 bases. This CDR3 contains 12 residues. CDR1 SEHNR and CDR2 FQNEAQ come from the germline V gene (reference sequence). The CDR3 loop reads CASSFTSGTADV. The CDR3 DNA sequence: TGTGCCAGCAGCTTTACCTCCGGGACAGCCGATGTC.

The chain is built from TRBV28 and TRBJ1-2, with 9 bases lining up with TRBD1. Germline trimming cut 8 bases from V and 5 bases from J; bases unmatched to any gene: 12. The CDR3 totals 15 residues. CDR1 is MDHEN and CDR2 is SYDVKM in the germline V gene. The DNA of the CDR3 is TGTGCCAGCTCCTACCGGGGACAGGGTTCTTATGGCTACACCTTC. Its protein product is CASSYRGQGSYGYTF.

V and J are TRBV27 and TRBJ2-5, with 9 bases lining up with TRBD1. With 5 bases clipped from V and 4 bases from J, the junction kept 11 bases outside the gene matches. Germline-derived CDR1 and CDR2 are MNHEY and SMNVEV (reference sequence). The CDR3 covers 16 residues. CDR3 sequence (DNA): TGTGCCAGCAGTCCTTTACAGGGGGCAGGGGGAGAGACCCAGTACTTC. Amino acids: CASSPLQGAGGETQYF.

This clone was counted once. The chain links TRBV7-9 to TRBJ2-7; perhaps TRBD2 as D (5 bases). The CDR3 contains 13 residues. Germline values: CDR1 SEHNR, CDR2 FQNEAQ (reference sequence). V was trimmed by 3 bases and J by 4 bases, leaving 10 bases between them. CDR3 nucleotide sequence: TGTGCCAGCAGCTTCCCGGGATGGTACGAGCAGTACTTC. This translates into CASSFPGWYEQYF. Combining the CDR3 with reference TRBV7-9 and TRBJ2-7 gives the whole variable domain DTGVSQNPRHKITKRGQNVTFRCDPISEHNRLYWYRQTLGQGPEFLTYFQNEAQLEKSRLLSDRFSAERPKGSFSTLEIQRTEQGDSAMYLCASSFPGWYEQYFGPGTRLTVT.

The chain is built from TRBV2 and TRBJ2-5; 8 bases line up with TRBD1. Per germline, CDR1 SNHLY and CDR2 FYNNEI. V lost 6 bases to trimming and J lost 1 base; unmatched junction nucleotides: 1. The CDR3 covers 13 residues. The CDR3 loop reads CASRQGAQETQYF. The CDR3 DNA reads as TGTGCCAGCAGGCAGGGGGCCCAAGAGACCCAGTACTTC.

V gene TRBV12-3 or TRBV12-4 combines with J gene TRBJ1-2, with TRBD1 identical over 9 bases. This CDR3 has 13 amino acids. V dropped 8 bases and J dropped 2; count of bases not matched to a gene: 3. In nucleotides, the CDR3 is TGTGCCAGCGGGGACAGGGAGAACTATGGCTACACCTTC. Translation: CASGDRENYGYTF.

This chain connects TRBV21-1 to TRBJ2-1; the table's D call TRBD2 went unverified against the DNA. TRBV21-1 is shown as a pseudogene. The CDR3 is 18 amino acids. CDR3 DNA sequence: TGTGCCAGCAGCATCTGCGAGAAACTAGCGGTATTTGGAAATGAGCAGTTCTTC. As protein: CASSICEKLAVFGNEQFF.

The chain is built from TRBV4-1 and TRBJ1-5; D not resolved. The CDR3 spans 17 residues. Germline assignment: CDR1 MGHRA and CDR2 YSYEKL. V gave up 1 base and J gave up 0 bases, with 13 bases separating them. In nucleotides, the CDR3 is TGCGCCAGCAGCCAAGGGGCGGGAGGTTATAGCAATCAGCCCCAGCATTTT. Translating it yields CASSQGAGGYSNQPQHF.

The V and J genes are TRBV9 and TRBJ2-2, with TRBD2 matching 12 bases. Germline CDR1 is SGDLS and CDR2 is YYNGEE. The CDR3 runs to 14 residues. V shed 6 bases and J 7 bases; nucleotides not matched to a gene: 4. The chain's CDR3 is CASNLAGGDGELFF. CDR3 nucleotide sequence: TGTGCCAGCAATCTAGCGGGAGGGGACGGGGAGCTGTTTTTT.

V and J are TRBV24-1 and TRBJ2-3, with a possible D match to TRBD2 (6 bases). This CDR3 spans 13 amino acids. Per germline, CDR1 KGHDR and CDR2 SFDVKD. V lost 0 bases, J lost 11 bases, and 11 bases lay in between. CDR3 loop: CATSDLQAGKQYF. CDR3 DNA sequence: TGTGCCACCAGTGATTTGCAGGCGGGGAAGCAGTATTTT.

The V and J genes are TRBV27 and TRBJ2-6, with D possibly matching TRBD1 (6 bases). CDR3 length: 18 amino acids. Deletions cut 3 bases from V and 0 bases from J, with 15 bases between. Germline CDR1 MNHEY, CDR2 SMNVEV (reference sequence). The DNA for the CDR3 is TGTGCCAGCAGTTTTCTTGCCAGGGGCCTCTCTGGGGCCAACGTCCTGACTTTC. Translation gives CASSFLARGLSGANVLTF.